A selection of T cell receptor beta chains follows, all from one sample in a study of T cells in Graves' hyperthyroidism and ophthalmopathy. TCRdb passed the multiplex PCR reads through MiXCR, listing each CDR3 protein once. The sample carries roughly 750,000 distinct CDR3 sequences, roughly 15% recorded once. Sample: blood. Source of these receptors: a man aged 18 to 30 with Graves' hyperthyroidism. CDR3s include the opening cysteine and the closing phenylalanine or tryptophan. A D gene is named only where the DNA matches it firmly. Expanded clones are given a class, and other clones once, few, many or no size at all.

length,V,J,size,D,DNA,CDR3
12,TRBV11-1,TRBJ2-1,many,TRBD1,TGTGCCAGCAGCGCGACAGGGGATGAGCAGTTCTTC,CASSATGDEQFF
13,TRBV20-1,TRBJ2-1,few,.,TGCGGTGGGACCCTGGCCCTATTTACTGAGCAGTTCTTC,CGGTLALFTEQFF
13,TRBV6-2/TRBV6-3,TRBJ1-2,.,TRBD1,TGTGCCAGCAGTTCCTGGACAGGGAGTGGCTACACCTTC,CASSSWTGSGYTF
16,TRBV15,TRBJ2-1,.,.,TGTGCCACCAGCCTCCGGTCCGGACCGTCCTACAATGAGCAGTTCTTC,CATSLRSGPSYNEQFF
16,TRBV6-1,TRBJ1-5,few,.,TGTGCCAGCAGTCTTGCAGGTGGGGTTCCCAATCAGCCCCAGCATTTT,CASSLAGGVPNQPQHF
13,TRBV20-1,TRBJ1-5,few,.,TGCAGTGCTAGAACGGATGTCAATCAGCCCCAGCATTTT,CSARTDVNQPQHF
15,TRBV6-1,TRBJ1-6,many,.,TGTGCCAGCAGTGACCAGGCTGGAGGCGGATCACCCCTCCACTTT,CASSDQAGGGSPLHF
15,TRBV6-1,TRBJ2-3,many,TRBD2,TGTGCCAGCAATTCCGGGACTACCAGCACAGATACGCAGTATTTT,CASNSGTTSTDTQYF
16,TRBV12-3/TRBV12-4,TRBJ2-1,few,TRBD2,TGTGCCAGCAGTGCCGGACTAGCGGGAGACGGCAATGAGCAGTTCTTC,CASSAGLAGDGNEQFF
15,TRBV4-3,TRBJ1-1,few,.,TGCGCCAGCAGAGAGTCAGGGGTGAAGAACACTGAAGCTTTCTTT,CASRESGVKNTEAFF
15,TRBV14,TRBJ2-2,.,.,TGTGCCAGCAGCCAACATGTAGGGAACACCGGGGAGCTGTTTTTT,CASSQHVGNTGELFF
13,TRBV6-6,TRBJ1-2,.,.,TGTGCCAGCAGTTACCCTAGAAACTATGGCTACACCTTC,CASSYPRNYGYTF
15,TRBV12-3/TRBV12-4,TRBJ1-2,.,TRBD1,TGTGCCAGCAGTCCCCCGGGACAGCAAATCTATGGCTACACCTTC,CASSPPGQQIYGYTF
16,TRBV4-1,TRBJ1-4,few,.,TGCGCCAGCAGCCAAGATCGGATAGTCCCGGGGGAAAAACTGTTTTTT,CASSQDRIVPGEKLFF
14,TRBV11-3,TRBJ1-2,few,.,TGTGCCAGCACCCCGAGCGGGACACCCTATGGCTACACCTTC,CASTPSGTPYGYTF
12,TRBV29-1,TRBJ2-7,.,TRBD2,TGCAGCGTTCCCGGGAGGGGATACGAGCAGTACTTC,CSVPGRGYEQYF
15,TRBV19,TRBJ2-7,many,TRBD2,TGTGCCAGTAGTATTGGTGCTAGCGGGAAGGGCGAGCAGTACTTC,CASSIGASGKGEQYF
16,TRBV28,TRBJ2-2,many,TRBD2,TGTGCCAGCAGTTTTCGCGGGAGGGCGAACACCGGGGAGCTGTTTTTT,CASSFRGRANTGELFF
14,TRBV29-1,TRBJ2-2,.,.,TGCAGCGTCGAGGGTCGGGGCTCCACCGGGGAGCTGTTTTTT,CSVEGRGSTGELFF
15,TRBV6-2/TRBV6-3,TRBJ2-7,.,TRBD1,TGTGCCAGCAGTGCGGCAGGGGGAAAATCCTACGAGCAGTACTTC,CASSAAGGKSYEQYF
14,TRBV27,TRBJ1-1,few,TRBD1,TGTGCCAGCAGTTTCTTCGGACAGGCCGCTGAAGCTTTCTTT,CASSFFGQAAEAFF
17,TRBV20-1,TRBJ2-3,few,TRBD2,TGCAGTGCTCCTCCCCGGACTAGCGGAGCTAGCACAGATACGCAGTATTTT,CSAPPRTSGASTDTQYF
14,TRBV5-4,TRBJ1-2,.,.,TGTGCCAGCAGCTTTGGGGGCGCAAGGGGTGGCTACACCTTC,CASSFGGARGGYTF
16,TRBV6-2/TRBV6-3,TRBJ2-1,few,.,TGTGCCAGCAGTTACTCTGTGGGACCCGTGGACAATGAGCAGTTCTTC,CASSYSVGPVDNEQFF
14,TRBV12-5,TRBJ2-5,.,TRBD1,TGTGCTAGTGGCTCGGGACAGGGGGAGGGGACCCAGTACTTC,CASGSGQGEGTQYF
15,TRBV18,TRBJ1-3,many,.,TGTGCCAGCTCACCAGGGCAGGGCTCTGGAAACACCATATATTTT,CASSPGQGSGNTIYF
18,TRBV28,TRBJ1-2,many,TRBD1,TGTGCCAGCAGTAGCGACCGGGACAGGGCCACCTTTGGCTATGGCTACACCTTC,CASSSDRDRATFGYGYTF
16,TRBV5-6,TRBJ1-5,few,.,TGTGCCAGCAGCCTTCGGGGACAAAATAGCAATCAGCCCCAGCATTTT,CASSLRGQNSNQPQHF
14,TRBV7-2,TRBJ1-2,.,TRBD1,TGTGCCAGCAGCGGATCGACAGGGATCTATGGCTACACCTTC,CASSGSTGIYGYTF
15,TRBV30,TRBJ2-7,many,.,TGTGCCTGGAGTTCGGGGCGGGTGCTAGCCTACGAGCAGTACTTC,CAWSSGRVLAYEQYF
15,TRBV30,TRBJ1-1,many,.,TGTGCCTGGAGTCGGTCGGACCCGGGGTACACTGAAGCTTTCTTT,CAWSRSDPGYTEAFF
15,TRBV20-1,TRBJ2-1,many,.,TGCAGTGCTAGTTGGGGTCGGAGCTCCTACAATGAGCAGTTCTTC,CSASWGRSSYNEQFF
12,TRBV20-1,TRBJ1-6,many,.,TGCAGTGCTAAAGTCGGGGGATCACCCCTCCACTTT,CSAKVGGSPLHF
17,TRBV19,TRBJ2-1,.,TRBD2,TGTGCCAGTAGTGCCCCGTGGGCTAGCGGGACTTACAATGAGCAGTTCTTC,CASSAPWASGTYNEQFF
13,TRBV7-3,TRBJ2-5,many,.,TGTGCCAGCAGCTCGACAGCCCAAGAGACCCAGTACTTC,CASSSTAQETQYF
18,TRBV4-1,TRBJ2-5,.,.,TGCGCCAGCAGCCAAGGACGAGGGGGGGGGAAAAAGAAAGAGACCCAGTACTTC,CASSQGRGGGKKKETQYF
12,TRBV20-1,TRBJ2-7,few,.,TGCAGTGCTAGAGGTTGGGCCTACGAGCAGTACTTC,CSARGWAYEQYF
13,TRBV20-1,TRBJ1-2,few,.,TGCAGTGCTATCCGGGAGGGGAGTCAAGGATACACCTTC,CSAIREGSQGYTF
14,TRBV6-6,TRBJ1-2,.,.,TGTGCCAGCAGTTACTCATTGCGAGGAGGTGGCTACACCTTC,CASSYSLRGGGYTF
15,TRBV7-2,TRBJ2-5,many,TRBD2,TGTGCCAGCAGCTTGGCGGGGGGGATGCAAGAGACCCAGTACTTC,CASSLAGGMQETQYF
15,TRBV14,TRBJ2-1,few,.,TGTGCCAGCAGTCTCCAGGTTCCCTCCTACAATGAGCAGTTCTTC,CASSLQVPSYNEQFF
16,TRBV4-1,TRBJ2-7,.,.,TGCGCCAGCAGTCCAAGAGGGGGGTTGGGACGCTCCGAGCAGTACTTC,CASSPRGGLGRSEQYF
14,TRBV12-3/TRBV12-4,TRBJ2-4,many,.,TGTGCCAGCAGCCCGGGACGTCCCAAAAACATTCAGTACTTC,CASSPGRPKNIQYF
15,TRBV9,TRBJ2-3,.,TRBD2,TGTGCCAGCAGCGTAACGGTAGCGGGAGGAGATACGCAGTATTTT,CASSVTVAGGDTQYF